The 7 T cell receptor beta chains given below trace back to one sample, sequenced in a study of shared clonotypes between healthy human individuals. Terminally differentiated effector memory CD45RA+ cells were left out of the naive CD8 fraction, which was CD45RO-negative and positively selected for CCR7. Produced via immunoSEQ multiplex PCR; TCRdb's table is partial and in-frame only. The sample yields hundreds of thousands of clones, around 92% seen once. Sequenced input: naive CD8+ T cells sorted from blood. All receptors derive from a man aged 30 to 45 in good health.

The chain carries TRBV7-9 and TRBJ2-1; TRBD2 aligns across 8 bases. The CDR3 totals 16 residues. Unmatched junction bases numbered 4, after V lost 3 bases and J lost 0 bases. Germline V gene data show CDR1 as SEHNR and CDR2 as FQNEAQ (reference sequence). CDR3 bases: TGTGCCAGCAGCTTTAGCGGGACCGTCTCCTACAATGAGCAGTTCTTC. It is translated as CASSFSGTVSYNEQFF. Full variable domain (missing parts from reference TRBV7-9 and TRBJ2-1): DTGVSQNPRHKITKRGQNVTFRCDPISEHNRLYWYRQTLGQGPEFLTYFQNEAQLEKSRLLSDRFSAERPKGSFSTLEIQRTEQGDSAMYLCASSFSGTVSYNEQFFGPGTRLTVL.

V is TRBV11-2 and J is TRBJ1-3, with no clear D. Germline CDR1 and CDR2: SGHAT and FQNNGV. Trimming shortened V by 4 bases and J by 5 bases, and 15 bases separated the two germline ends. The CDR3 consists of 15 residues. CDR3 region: CASSSMLGIRNTIYF. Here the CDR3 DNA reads TGTGCCAGCAGCTCAATGCTCGGAATTAGAAACACCATATATTTT.

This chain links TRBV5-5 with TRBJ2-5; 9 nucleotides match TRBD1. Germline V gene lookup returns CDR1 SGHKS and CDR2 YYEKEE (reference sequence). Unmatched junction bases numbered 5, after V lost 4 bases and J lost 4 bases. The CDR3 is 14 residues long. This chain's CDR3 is CASSEGQGRETQYF. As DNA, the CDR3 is TGTGCCAGCAGCGAGGGACAGGGTCGAGAGACCCAGTACTTC.

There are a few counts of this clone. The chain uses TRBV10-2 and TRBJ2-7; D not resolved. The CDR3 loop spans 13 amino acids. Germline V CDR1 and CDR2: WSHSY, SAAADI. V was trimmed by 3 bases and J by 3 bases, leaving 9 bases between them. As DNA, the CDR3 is TGCGCCAGCAGTGACGGGCGTCACTACGAGCAGTACTTC. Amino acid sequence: CASSDGRHYEQYF.

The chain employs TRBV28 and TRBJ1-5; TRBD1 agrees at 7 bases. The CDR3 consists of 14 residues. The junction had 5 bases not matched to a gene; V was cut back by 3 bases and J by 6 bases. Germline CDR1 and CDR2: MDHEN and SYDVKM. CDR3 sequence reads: CASSLTGSRQPQHF. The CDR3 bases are TGTGCCAGCAGTTTGACAGGGTCTCGTCAGCCCCAGCATTTT.

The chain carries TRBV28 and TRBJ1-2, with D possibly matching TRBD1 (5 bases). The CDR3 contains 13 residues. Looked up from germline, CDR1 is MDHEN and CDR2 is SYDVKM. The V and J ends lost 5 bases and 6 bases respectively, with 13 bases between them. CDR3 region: CASSPTQGDGYTF. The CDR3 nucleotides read TGTGCCAGCAGTCCAACCCAGGGAGATGGCTACACCTTC.

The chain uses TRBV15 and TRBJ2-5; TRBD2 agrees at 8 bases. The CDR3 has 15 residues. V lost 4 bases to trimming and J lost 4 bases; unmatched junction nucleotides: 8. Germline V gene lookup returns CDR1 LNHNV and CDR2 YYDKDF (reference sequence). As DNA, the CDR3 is TGTGCCACCAGCACCCTACCCACTAGCGGAGAGACCCAGTACTTC. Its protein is CATSTLPTSGETQYF.